The 31 T cell receptor beta chains in this list originate from one sample, sequenced in a study of vaccination and CD4 T cells after COVID-19 (dated by TCRdb to between 2021 and 2024). Interpreted using the paper, the treatment or condition label stands for: roughly 10-day PBMC culture with coronavirus spike peptide pools or control peptides (ViraFEST assay). Library creation used PCR. The sample was run on an Illumina iSeq 100. TCR sequencing of DNA from cultured CD4+ T cells used the Oncomine TCR Beta short-read assay at the Johns Hopkins FTIC core. TCRdb reworked the public reads: Q25 trimming with fastp, MiXCR clone assembly, productive beta chains retained. Here each entry gathers all rows of one CDR3 protein and keeps the most common genes and DNA. The sample table records approximately 17,000 distinct CDR3 sequences; 60% to 80% of these occur just once. The top ten clones comprise around 16% of the sample.

Their target antigens are unknown. Sequenced material: CD4+ T cells from blood, cultured in vitro. Receptors originate from a human donor who had recovered from COVID-19.

This clonotype was seen a handful of times. The J gene is TRBJ2-3, the V gene TRBV7-9; no clear D gene. CDR3 size: 12 residues. Trimming cost V 4 bases and J 6 bases, with 8 bases left between them. Germline-derived CDR1 and CDR2 are SEHNR and FQNEAQ (reference sequence). CDR3 coding DNA: TGTGCCAGCAGCTCTCCGATGGATACGCAGTATTTT. This translates into CASSSPMDTQYF. The variable domain in full, completed from reference TRBV7-9 and TRBJ2-3, reads DTGVSQNPRHKITKRGQNVTFRCDPISEHNRLYWYRQTLGQGPEFLTYFQNEAQLEKSRLLSDRFSAERPKGSFSTLEIQRTEQGDSAMYLCASSSPMDTQYFGPGTRLTVL.

The chain uses TRBV6-1 and TRBJ1-2; 8 bases are a match to TRBD1. This CDR3 comprises 13 residues. Unmatched junction bases numbered 6, after V lost 6 bases and J lost 6 bases. Germline V gives CDR1 MNHNS, CDR2 SASEGT. CDR3 residues: CASRQGAQDGYTF. The CDR3 nucleotides read TGTGCCAGCAGGCAGGGGGCGCAAGATGGCTACACCTTC.

The V and J genes are TRBV18 and TRBJ2-3; possible D gene TRBD1, 6 bases. This CDR3 contains 14 residues. V was cut by 2 bases and J by 6 bases, with 12 bases left in between. Germline-derived CDR1 and CDR2 are KGHSH and LQKENI. The CDR3 nucleotides are TGTGCCAGCTCACCAAGGACAGCACAGGATACGCAGTATTTT. Encoded protein: CASSPRTAQDTQYF.

The chain has TRBV6-5 and TRBJ1-3; 10 nucleotides align to TRBD1. Germline lookup yields CDR1 MNHEY and CDR2 SVGAGI. J lost 4 bases, V lost 0 bases, and 6 bases had no gene match. The CDR3 runs 17 residues. Here the CDR3 reads CASSYSGTGVIGNTIYF. CDR3 DNA sequence: TGTGCCAGCAGTTACTCCGGGACAGGGGTTATAGGAAACACCATATATTTT.

V is TRBV28 and J is TRBJ2-1, with D unclear. The CDR3 sequence is 13 residues long. V lost 6 bases and J 6 bases, leaving 12 bases between the germline ends. CDR1 and CDR2 from the germline V gene are MDHEN and SYDVKM. The CDR3 region has the DNA TGTGCCAGCAGACCAGTGGTGGGCAATGAGCAGTTCTTC. This sequence encodes CASRPVVGNEQFF.

The rearrangement uses TRBV27 and TRBJ1-5; 9 bases fit TRBD1. Germline V gene data show CDR1 as MNHEY and CDR2 as SMNVEV (reference sequence). V was pared by 5 bases and J by 0 bases, with 14 bases of the junction left unmatched. CDR3 length equals 19 residues. For the CDR3, the DNA is TGTGCCAGCAGTCCTCCTCCCCGGACAGGGGTCTTTAGCAATCAGCCCCAGCATTTT. This encodes CASSPPPRTGVFSNQPQHF.

The chain carries TRBV6-1 and TRBJ1-5; maybe TRBD1 (6 bases). The ends were cut back, 5 bases at V and 3 bases at J, with 20 bases in the middle. This CDR3 region has 17 residues. Germline V gene lookup returns CDR1 MNHNS and CDR2 SASEGT. CDR3 nucleotide sequence: TGTGCCAGCAGTCCGCGGCGTAGACAGGATTTCAATCAGCCCCAGCATTTT. The encoded protein is CASSPRRRQDFNQPQHF.

This rearrangement joins TRBV7-9 to TRBJ1-2, with D possibly matching TRBD1 (5 bases). Germline CDR1 is SEHNR and CDR2 is FQNEAQ (reference sequence). The CDR3 is made up of 12 amino acids. V was clipped by 11 bases and J by 7 bases, with 17 bases between them. The CDR3 loop reads CAAGLRVGGYTF. The CDR3 DNA reads TGTGCCGCAGGCCTCAGGGTGGGTGGCTACACCTTC.

The chain recombines TRBV19 with TRBJ2-2; 8 nucleotides align to TRBD1. The CDR3 has 15 residues. The germline V gene has CDR1 LNHDA and CDR2 SQIVND (reference sequence). V was pared by 7 bases and J by 5 bases, with 9 bases of the junction left unmatched. The CDR3 loop reads CASKEDRESTGELFF. The CDR3 DNA follows: TGTGCCAGTAAAGAGGACAGGGAATCGACCGGGGAGCTGTTTTTT. The complete variable domain, with remaining parts taken from reference TRBV19 and TRBJ2-2, reads DGGITQSPKYLFRKEGQNVTLSCEQNLNHDAMYWYRQDPGQGLRLIYYSQIVNDFQKGDIAEGYSVSREKKESFPLTVTSAQKNPTAFYLCASKEDRESTGELFFGEGSRLTVL.

This chain joins TRBV10-1 and TRBJ1-1; 7 bases agree with TRBD1. The CDR3 sequence is 13 residues long. Germline-derived CDR1 and CDR2 are WNHNN and SYGVQD (reference sequence). V dropped 8 bases and J dropped 5; count of bases not matched to a gene: 8. The CDR3 region has the DNA TGCGCCAGCTCTAGACAGGGAGGAACTGAAGCTTTCTTT. Translation gives CASSRQGGTEAFF.

The chain combines TRBV7-2 with TRBJ1-2, with D possibly being TRBD1 (5 bases). In germline, CDR1 is SGHTA, CDR2 FQGNSA. This CDR3 contains 17 residues. V was pared by 6 bases and J by 8 bases, with 28 bases between. The CDR3 protein is CASSQRVILGQTKGYTF. CDR3 DNA: TGTGCCAGCAGTCAAAGAGTTATCCTGGGGCAAACTAAAGGCTACACCTTC.

The chain links TRBV20-1 to TRBJ1-5; D is unresolved. The V gene lost 0 bases and the J gene lost 2 bases, with 11 bases spanning the gap. In germline, CDR1 is DFQATT, CDR2 SNEGSKA (reference sequence). This CDR3 has 15 amino acids. The CDR3 region is CSARDQNGRNQPQHF. The DNA of the CDR3 is TGCAGTGCTAGAGATCAAAACGGCCGCAATCAGCCCCAGCATTTT.

J is TRBJ2-5 and V is TRBV5-1; no reliable D call. Trimming removed 0 bases at V and 0 bases at J, with 9 bases between. Germline loops: CDR1 SGHRS, CDR2 YFSETQ. The CDR3 is 15 amino acids. CDR3 sequence: CASSLARQDQETQYF. The CDR3 DNA reads as TGCGCCAGCAGCTTGGCACGGCAGGACCAAGAGACCCAGTACTTC.

This chain joins TRBV19 and TRBJ1-2, with D possibly TRBD1 on 5 matching bases. Per the germline V gene, CDR1 is LNHDA and CDR2 is SQIVND (reference sequence). The germline V and J ends were trimmed by 7 bases and 2 bases, with 14 bases remaining between them. The CDR3 is 14 amino acids. The CDR3, as DNA: TGTGCCAGTACCTTGGGGCCAGGGAACTATGGCTACACCTTC. Its translation: CASTLGPGNYGYTF.

Comment on this clonotype: One end of the junction varies from germline; a read error may be responsible. The rearrangement links TRBV2 to TRBJ2-2, with 11 bases lining up with TRBD2. This CDR3 spans 16 amino acids. Germline values: CDR1 SNHLY, CDR2 FYNNEI. CDR3 in DNA: TGTGCCAGCAGCGAACTAGCGGGAGCGAACACCAGGGAGCTGTTTTTT. It codes for CASSELAGANTRELFF.

This clonotype is a singleton in its sample. The gene calls are TRBV10-3 and TRBJ2-7; tentatively, D is TRBD1 (6 bases). The CDR3 is 16 amino acids. The germline V gene encodes CDR1 ENHRY and CDR2 SYGVKD. V was trimmed by 4 bases and J by 4 bases, leaving 20 bases between them. The DNA for the CDR3 is TGTGCCATCAGTGCTTTGCAGGGACAAAAGTCGTACGAGCAGTACTTC. It codes for CAISALQGQKSYEQYF.

V and J are TRBV6-4 and TRBJ1-5; 9 nucleotides match TRBD1. Unmatched junction bases numbered 3, after V lost 5 bases and J lost 7 bases. Germline V gives CDR1 MRHNA, CDR2 SNTAGT. CDR3 length equals 13 residues. CDR3 coding DNA: TGTGCCAGCAGTCGGGACAGGGACCAGCCCCAGCATTTT. This gives the protein CASSRDRDQPQHF.

The chain carries TRBV6-5 and TRBJ1-1, with TRBD1 identical over 8 bases. The germline gives CDR1 MNHEY, CDR2 SVGAGI. The CDR3 is made up of 15 amino acids. V was clipped by 4 bases and J by 4 bases; unmatched bases: 8. The CDR3 DNA reads as TGTGCCAGCAGTTTAGTACAGGGGGGAGGCACTGAAGCTTTCTTT. It yields the protein CASSLVQGGGTEAFF.

The CDR3 DNA reads as TGTGCCAGCAGTGAACCCGCAGGGACTAACTACGAGCAGTACTTC. Translation gives CASSEPAGTNYEQYF. This chain connects TRBV25-1 to TRBJ2-7, with 7 nucleotides matching TRBD2. J was trimmed by 3 bases and V by 2 bases; bases with no gene match: 7. Per the germline V gene, CDR1 is MGHDK and CDR2 is SYGVNS. The CDR3 sequence is 15 residues long.

This chain joins TRBV19 and TRBJ1-1; tentatively, D is TRBD1 (5 bases). Germline V gene sequence: CDR1 LNHDA, CDR2 SQIVND (reference sequence). Trimming cost V 10 bases and J 1 base, with 22 bases left between them. The CDR3 has 16 amino acids. As DNA, the CDR3 is TGTGCCACAAGGGGCCGGGGCTCAAGTGAGAACACTGAAGCTTTCTTT. Protein: CATRGRGSSENTEAFF. Combining the CDR3 with reference TRBV19 and TRBJ1-1 gives the whole variable domain DGGITQSPKYLFRKEGQNVTLSCEQNLNHDAMYWYRQDPGQGLRLIYYSQIVNDFQKGDIAEGYSVSREKKESFPLTVTSAQKNPTAFYLCATRGRGSSENTEAFFGQGTRLTVV.

The CDR3 coding sequence is TGTGCCAGCAGTTACAGGGATAGCAATCAGCCCCAGCATTTT. Residues: CASSYRDSNQPQHF. This sequence joins TRBV6-5 and TRBJ1-5; D remains unclear. V gave up 2 bases and J gave up 0 bases, with 5 bases separating them. Germline CDR1 is MNHEY and CDR2 is SVGAGI. This CDR3 spans 14 amino acids.

This clonotype was seen only a few times. V usage is TRBV27 and J usage is TRBJ2-1; the D is unclear. The germline V gene encodes CDR1 MNHEY and CDR2 SMNVEV (reference sequence). Trimming removed 3 bases from V and 8 bases from J, with 17 bases in between. The CDR3 consists of 15 residues. The CDR3 loop reads CASSLIGSTPDEQFF. CDR3 nucleotide sequence: TGTGCCAGCAGTTTGATAGGGTCCACTCCCGATGAGCAGTTCTTC.

The rearrangement uses TRBV20-1 and TRBJ1-2; 7 positions agree with TRBD1. V dropped 3 bases and J dropped 6; count of bases not matched to a gene: 4. The CDR3 runs to 12 residues. Germline V gives CDR1 DFQATT, CDR2 SNEGSKA (reference sequence). CDR3 sequence (DNA): TGCAGTGCTAGTGCAGGGGGAGATGGCTACACCTTC. Amino acid sequence: CSASAGGDGYTF.

This clonotype turned up a few times. This chain links TRBV7-2 with TRBJ1-5; tentatively, D is TRBD1 (5 bases). V gave up 0 bases and J gave up 4 bases, with 22 bases separating them. This CDR3 contains 19 residues. Per germline, CDR1 SGHTA and CDR2 FQGNSA. CDR3 in DNA: TGTGCCAGCAGCTTAGCGGGGTCTGGTCGGGGCACAAGGAATCAGCCCCAGCATTTT. Amino acid sequence: CASSLAGSGRGTRNQPQHF.

Only a few counts were recorded for this clonotype. The chain couples TRBV6-1 to TRBJ1-2; the D gene is possibly TRBD1 (6 bases). This CDR3 is 14 amino acids long. Germline assignment: CDR1 MNHNS and CDR2 SASEGT. V was pared by 3 bases and J by 4 bases, with 12 bases between. The CDR3 DNA sequence: TGTGCCAGCAGTGATGTCGACAGGACCTATGGCTACACCTTC. Translation: CASSDVDRTYGYTF.

The rearrangement links TRBV14 to TRBJ2-5, with 13 positions matching TRBD2. V was clipped by 7 bases and J by 2 bases; unmatched bases: 4. This CDR3 comprises 15 residues. Germline assignment: CDR1 SGHDN and CDR2 FVKESK. CDR3 bases: TGTGCCAGCAACCGACTAGCGGGAGGTCAAGAGACCCAGTACTTC. It is translated as CASNRLAGGQETQYF.

The sample holds one count of this clonotype. This chain joins TRBV24-1 and TRBJ1-5; D gene unclear. From germline, CDR1 is KGHDR and CDR2 SFDVKD. This CDR3 spans 14 amino acids. V gave up 7 bases and J gave up 5 bases, with 14 bases separating them. The CDR3 DNA is TGTGCCACCAGCCTGAGCTCGGGAGATCAGCCCCAGCATTTT. Translation: CATSLSSGDQPQHF.

The chain joins TRBV20-1 to TRBJ2-5, with TRBD2 matching 8 bases. The CDR3 covers 13 residues. CDR1 is DFQATT and CDR2 is SNEGSKA in the germline V gene (reference sequence). The trim removed 5 bases at V and 5 bases at J, leaving 7 bases unmatched. CDR3 protein: CSAPSGGRETQYF. CDR3 nucleotide sequence: TGCAGTGCTCCCAGCGGGGGACGGGAGACCCAGTACTTC.

V gene TRBV2 combines with J gene TRBJ1-5; unclear D gene. Trimming removed 8 bases at V and 7 bases at J, with 12 bases between. Looked up from germline, CDR1 is SNHLY and CDR2 is FYNNEI. CDR3 length: 12 residues. CDR3 residues: CASRQIGQPQHF. The CDR3 region has the DNA TGTGCCAGCCGACAAATCGGACAGCCCCAGCATTTT.

J is TRBJ1-4 and V is TRBV9; D might be TRBD1 (6 bases). The germline V and J ends were trimmed by 4 bases and 8 bases, with 18 bases remaining between them. The CDR3 runs to 15 residues. Germline V CDR1 and CDR2: SGDLS, YYNGEE. CDR3 residues: CASSHRGGSGEKLFF. DNA of the CDR3: TGTGCCAGCAGCCACCGAGGGGGATCTGGGGAAAAACTGTTTTTT.

The chain carries TRBV27 and TRBJ1-5; D is undetermined. Germline-derived CDR1 and CDR2 are MNHEY and SMNVEV (reference sequence). The CDR3 sequence is 14 residues long. Between the trimmed V and J ends, which lost 5 bases and 0 bases, there was a span of 8 bases. In DNA form, the CDR3 reads TGTGCCAGCAGTCTCCAGGATAGCAATCAGCCCCAGCATTTT. Translating it yields CASSLQDSNQPQHF.